This note documents a single T cell receptor beta chain sequence. Its antigen is undetermined. This entry is derived from a study of T cells expressing NK-cell markers. Background on the study: From sorted CD3+CD56+NKG2C+, CD3+CD56+NKG2C- and CD3+CD56-NKG2C+ T cells came the TCR beta repertoires. The sequencing cohort of eight donors included seven HCMV-seropositive individuals and one seronegative individual. Notes on the study in general: The CD3+CD56-NKG2C+ fraction was also led by these clonotypes in several donors. 1.0-7.0% of CD8+ T cells in several donors belonged to dominant NKG2C+ clonotypes.

Using the 5' RACE reads, TCRdb records one entry per CDR3 protein without DNA. This sample contains hundreds of thousands of distinct CDR3 sequences. The origin of this receptor is a man aged 18 to 29 in good health. The material sequenced was blood T cells: a sorted CD56 or NKG2C T cell subset, CD4+ or CD8+ T cells, or bulk PBMC T cells (not recorded which).

The CDR3 spells CASSVYRSGNTIYF. The chain is built from TRBV28 and TRBJ1-3. The CDR3 spans 14 residues. CDR1 is MDHEN and CDR2 is SYDVKM in the germline V gene.